The table lists the clone carrying this T cell receptor (beta chain) with a few counts. The antigen is undetermined. The authors amplified TCR beta CDR3 regions from RNA transcripts. HTBI primers were used in a first-round RT-PCR, which preceded a second-round multiplex PCR. Each CDR3 protein gets one entry after TCRdb re-called the multiplex PCR reads with MiXCR. Among around 1,200,000 distinct CDR3 sequences listed, less than 45% were seen once. The CDR3 totals 13 residues. CDR1 and CDR2 from the germline V gene are DFQATT and SNEGSKA (reference sequence). Trimming took off 6 bases at V and 3 bases at J, with 12 bases between the two ends. Diagnosis was based on clinical symptoms, serum thyroxine, TRAb, thyroid ultrasound and orbital computed tomography. The data were taken from a study of Graves' ophthalmopathy and Graves' hyperthyroidism. Study at large: If no ophthalmopathy appeared within 18 months of follow-up, hyperthyroidism was termed stable. General study points: Detected in blood as well were most expanded thyroid clonotypes with frequency above 0.001.

Sequencing input: peripheral blood or thyroid tissue (not recorded which). The chain recombines TRBV20-1 with TRBJ1-5, with a possible D match to TRBD1 (5 bases). This TCR derives from an adult man with Graves' hyperthyroidism. CDR3 nucleotide sequence: TGCAGTGCGGAAAGGGGCCCCAATCAGCCCCAGCATTTT. It specifies CSAERGPNQPQHF.